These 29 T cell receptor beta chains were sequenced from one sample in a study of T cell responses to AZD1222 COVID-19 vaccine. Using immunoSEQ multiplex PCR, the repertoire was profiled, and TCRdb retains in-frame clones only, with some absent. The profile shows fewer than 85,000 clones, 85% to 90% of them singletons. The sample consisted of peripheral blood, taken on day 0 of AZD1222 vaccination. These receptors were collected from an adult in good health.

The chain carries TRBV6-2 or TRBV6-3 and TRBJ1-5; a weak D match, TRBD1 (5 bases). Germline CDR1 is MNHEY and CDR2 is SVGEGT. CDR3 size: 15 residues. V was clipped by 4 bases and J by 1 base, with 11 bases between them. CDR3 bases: TGTGCCAGCAGTTCGGCAGGGACGAGCAATCAGCCCCAGCATTTT. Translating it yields CASSSAGTSNQPQHF.

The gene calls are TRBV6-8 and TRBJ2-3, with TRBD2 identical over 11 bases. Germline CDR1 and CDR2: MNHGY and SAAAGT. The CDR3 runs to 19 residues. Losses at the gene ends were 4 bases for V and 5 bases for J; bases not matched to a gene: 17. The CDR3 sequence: CASSFYTRTTSGKLDTQYF. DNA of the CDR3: TGTGCCAGCAGTTTCTACACACGCACGACTAGCGGGAAGCTAGATACGCAGTATTTT.

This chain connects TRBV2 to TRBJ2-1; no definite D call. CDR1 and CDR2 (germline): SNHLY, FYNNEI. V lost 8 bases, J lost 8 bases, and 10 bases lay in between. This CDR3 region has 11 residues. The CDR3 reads CASFRFDEQFF. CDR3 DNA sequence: TGTGCCAGCTTCAGGTTCGATGAGCAGTTCTTC.

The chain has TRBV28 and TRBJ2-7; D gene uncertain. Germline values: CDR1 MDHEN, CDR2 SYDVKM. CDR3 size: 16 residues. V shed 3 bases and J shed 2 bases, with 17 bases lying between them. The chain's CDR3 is CASSLVVTGRAYEQYF. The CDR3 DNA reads TGTGCCAGCAGTTTGGTCGTGACGGGTAGAGCCTACGAGCAGTACTTC.

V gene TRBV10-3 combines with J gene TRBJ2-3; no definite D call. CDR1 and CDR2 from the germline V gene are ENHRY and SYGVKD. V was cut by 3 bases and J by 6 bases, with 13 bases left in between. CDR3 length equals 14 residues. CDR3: CAISDFASTDTQYF. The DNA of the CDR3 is TGTGCCATCAGTGACTTCGCTAGTACCGATACGCAGTATTTT.

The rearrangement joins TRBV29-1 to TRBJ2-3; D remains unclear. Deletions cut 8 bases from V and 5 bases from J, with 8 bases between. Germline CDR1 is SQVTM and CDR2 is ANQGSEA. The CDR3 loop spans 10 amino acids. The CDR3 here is CSSSRDTQYF. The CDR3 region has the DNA TGCAGCTCGTCGAGAGATACGCAGTATTTT.

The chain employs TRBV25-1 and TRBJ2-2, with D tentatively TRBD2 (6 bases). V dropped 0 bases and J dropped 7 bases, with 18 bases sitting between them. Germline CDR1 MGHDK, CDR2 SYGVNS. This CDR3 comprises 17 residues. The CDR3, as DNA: TGTGCCAGCAGTGAATATTGGCCCGCGGGGCCCGGCGGGGAGCTGTTTTTT. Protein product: CASSEYWPAGPGGELFF.

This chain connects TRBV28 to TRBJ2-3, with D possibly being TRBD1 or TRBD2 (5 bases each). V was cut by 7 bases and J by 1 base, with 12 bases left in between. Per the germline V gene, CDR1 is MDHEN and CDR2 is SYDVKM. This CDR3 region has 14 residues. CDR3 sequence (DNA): TGTGCCAGCACCTCGAGGGGAGGCACAGATACGCAGTATTTT. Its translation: CASTSRGGTDTQYF.

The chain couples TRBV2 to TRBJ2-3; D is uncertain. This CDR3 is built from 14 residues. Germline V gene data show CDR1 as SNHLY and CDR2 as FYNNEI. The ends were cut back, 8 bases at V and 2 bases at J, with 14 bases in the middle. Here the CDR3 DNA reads TGTGCCAGCCAGCTCCAAGGATACACAGATACGCAGTATTTT. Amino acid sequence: CASQLQGYTDTQYF. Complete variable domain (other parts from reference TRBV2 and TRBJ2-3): EPEVTQTPSHQVTQMGQEVILRCVPISNHLYFYWYRQILGQKVEFLVSFYNNEISEKSEIFDDQFSVERPDGSNFTLKIRSTKLEDSAMYFCASQLQGYTDTQYFGPGTRLTVL.

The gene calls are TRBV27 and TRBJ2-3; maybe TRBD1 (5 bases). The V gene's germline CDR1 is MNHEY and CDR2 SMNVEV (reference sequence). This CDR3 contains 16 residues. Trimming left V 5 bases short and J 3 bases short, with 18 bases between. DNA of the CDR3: TGTGCCAGCAGTCCTCTCTCTAGGGGCGAGACAGATACGCAGTATTTT. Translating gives CASSPLSRGETDTQYF.

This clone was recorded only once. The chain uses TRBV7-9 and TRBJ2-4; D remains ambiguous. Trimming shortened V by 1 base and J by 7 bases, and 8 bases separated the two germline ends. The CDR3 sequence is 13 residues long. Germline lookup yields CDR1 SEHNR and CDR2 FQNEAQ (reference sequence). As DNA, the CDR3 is TGTGCCAGCAGCTTAGGGAAGGCGAACATTCAGTACTTC. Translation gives CASSLGKANIQYF.

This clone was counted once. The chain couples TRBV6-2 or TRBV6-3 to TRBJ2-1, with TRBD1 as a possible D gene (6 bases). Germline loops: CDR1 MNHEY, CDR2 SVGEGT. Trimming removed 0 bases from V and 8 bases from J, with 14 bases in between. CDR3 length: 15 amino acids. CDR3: CASSYSGQTIDEQFF. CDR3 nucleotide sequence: TGTGCCAGCAGTTACTCCGGACAGACGATCGATGAGCAGTTCTTC.

The CDR3 nucleotides are TGTGCCAGCAGTTTACAGGGACGAGGCTACACCTTC. Its protein is CASSLQGRGYTF. This chain connects TRBV28 to TRBJ1-2; a possible D gene is TRBD1 (5 bases). The V end was cut by 2 bases, the J end by 8 bases, with 9 bases between. This CDR3 comprises 12 residues. Looked up from germline, CDR1 is MDHEN and CDR2 is SYDVKM.

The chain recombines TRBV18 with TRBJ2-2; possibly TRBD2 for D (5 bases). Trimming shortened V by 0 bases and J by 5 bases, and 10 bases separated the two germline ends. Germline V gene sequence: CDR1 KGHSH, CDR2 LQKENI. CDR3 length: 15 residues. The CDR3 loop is CASSPPSRGTGELFF. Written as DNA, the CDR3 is TGTGCCAGCTCACCACCGTCTAGAGGGACCGGGGAGCTGTTTTTT.

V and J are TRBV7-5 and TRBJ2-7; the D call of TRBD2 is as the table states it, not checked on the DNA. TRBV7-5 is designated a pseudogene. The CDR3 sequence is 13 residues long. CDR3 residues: CVRCGVTVGEQYF. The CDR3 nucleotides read TGTGTCAGATGCGGGGTCACGGTGGGCGAGCAGTACTTC.

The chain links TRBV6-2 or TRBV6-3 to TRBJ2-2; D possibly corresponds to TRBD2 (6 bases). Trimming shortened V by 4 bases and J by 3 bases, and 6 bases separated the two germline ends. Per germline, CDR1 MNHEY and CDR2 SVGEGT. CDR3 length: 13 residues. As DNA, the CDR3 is TGTGCCAGCAGTTCGGGGGACACCGGGGAGCTGTTTTTT. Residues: CASSSGDTGELFF.

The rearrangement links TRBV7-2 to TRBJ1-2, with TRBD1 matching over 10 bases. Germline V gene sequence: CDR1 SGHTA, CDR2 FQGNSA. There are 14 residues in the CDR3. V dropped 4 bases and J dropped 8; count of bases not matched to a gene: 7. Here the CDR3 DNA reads TGTGCCAGCAGCTCCGGGACAGGGGCTGACGGCTACACCTTC. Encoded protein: CASSSGTGADGYTF.

CDR3 sequence: CASSQDGTAINGYTF. As DNA, the CDR3 is TGTGCCAGCAGCCAAGATGGGACAGCGATCAATGGCTACACCTTC. V usage is TRBV4-2 and J usage is TRBJ1-2, with 7 nucleotides matching TRBD1. Trimming cost V 0 bases and J 6 bases; bases outside gene matches: 7. The CDR3 has 15 residues. The germline V gene has CDR1 LGHNA and CDR2 YNFKEQ.

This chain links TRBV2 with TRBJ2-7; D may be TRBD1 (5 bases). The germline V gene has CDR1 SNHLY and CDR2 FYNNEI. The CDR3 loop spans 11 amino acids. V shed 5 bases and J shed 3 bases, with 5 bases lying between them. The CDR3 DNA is TGTGCCAGCAGTACAGGCTACGAGCAGTACTTC. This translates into CASSTGYEQYF.

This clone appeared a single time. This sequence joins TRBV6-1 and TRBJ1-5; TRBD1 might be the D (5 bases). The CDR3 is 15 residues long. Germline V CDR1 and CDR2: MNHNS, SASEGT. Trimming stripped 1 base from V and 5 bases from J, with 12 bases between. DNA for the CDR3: TGTGCCAGCAGTGAAGGTTCGGCAGGGCATCAGCCCCAGCATTTT. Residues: CASSEGSAGHQPQHF.

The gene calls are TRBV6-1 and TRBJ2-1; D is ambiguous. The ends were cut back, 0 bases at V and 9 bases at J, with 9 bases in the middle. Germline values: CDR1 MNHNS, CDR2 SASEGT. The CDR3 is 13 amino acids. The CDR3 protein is CASSEAEFSEQFF. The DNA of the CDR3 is TGTGCCAGCAGTGAAGCAGAGTTCAGTGAGCAGTTCTTC.

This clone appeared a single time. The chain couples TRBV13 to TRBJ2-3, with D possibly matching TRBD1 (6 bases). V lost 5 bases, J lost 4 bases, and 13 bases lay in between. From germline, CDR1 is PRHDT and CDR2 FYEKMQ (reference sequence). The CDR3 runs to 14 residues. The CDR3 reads CASSHVKGADTQYF. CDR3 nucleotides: TGTGCCAGCAGCCACGTGAAGGGGGCAGATACGCAGTATTTT. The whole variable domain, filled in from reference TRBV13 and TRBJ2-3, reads AAGVIQSPRHLIKEKRETATLKCYPIPRHDTVYWYQQGPGQDPQFLISFYEKMQSDKGSIPDRFSAQQFSDYHSELNMSSLELGDSALYFCASSHVKGADTQYFGPGTRLTVL.

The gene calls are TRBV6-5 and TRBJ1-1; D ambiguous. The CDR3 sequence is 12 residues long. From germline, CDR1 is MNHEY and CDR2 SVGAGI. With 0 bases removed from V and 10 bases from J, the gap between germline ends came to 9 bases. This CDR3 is CASSYSGSLAFF. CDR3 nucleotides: TGTGCCAGCAGTTACTCCGGGAGCTTAGCTTTCTTT.

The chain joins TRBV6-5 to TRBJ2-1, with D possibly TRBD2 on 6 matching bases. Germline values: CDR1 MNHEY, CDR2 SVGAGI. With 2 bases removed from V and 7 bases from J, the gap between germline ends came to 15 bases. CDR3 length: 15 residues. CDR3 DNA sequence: TGTGCCAGCAGTTACACGTCGGGAGTGGGTAATGAGCAGTTCTTC. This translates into CASSYTSGVGNEQFF.

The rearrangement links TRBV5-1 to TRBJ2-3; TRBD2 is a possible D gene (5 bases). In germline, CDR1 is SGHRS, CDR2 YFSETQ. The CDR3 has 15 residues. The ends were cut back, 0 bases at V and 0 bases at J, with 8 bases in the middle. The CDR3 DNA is TGCGCCAGCAGCTTGGCCGGGATCAGCACAGATACGCAGTATTTT. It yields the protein CASSLAGISTDTQYF.

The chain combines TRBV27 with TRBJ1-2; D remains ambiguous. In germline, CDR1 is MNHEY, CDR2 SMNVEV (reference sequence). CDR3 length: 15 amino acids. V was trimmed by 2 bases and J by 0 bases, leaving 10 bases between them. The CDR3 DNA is TGTGCCAGCAGTTTAGTAGCAGGAGCTAACTATGGCTACACCTTC. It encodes CASSLVAGANYGYTF.

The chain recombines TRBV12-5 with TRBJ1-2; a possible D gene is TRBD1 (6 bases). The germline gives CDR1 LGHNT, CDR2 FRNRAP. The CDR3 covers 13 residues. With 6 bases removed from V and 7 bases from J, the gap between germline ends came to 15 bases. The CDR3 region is CASGPGGASGYTF. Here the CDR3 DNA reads TGTGCTAGTGGGCCCGGGGGGGCGAGTGGCTACACCTTC.

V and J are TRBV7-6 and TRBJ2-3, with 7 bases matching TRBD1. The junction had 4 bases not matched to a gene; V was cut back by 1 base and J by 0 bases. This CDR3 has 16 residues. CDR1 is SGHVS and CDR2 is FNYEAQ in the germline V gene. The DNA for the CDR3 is TGTGCCAGCAGCTTAGATAGGGGGCGTAGCACAGATACGCAGTATTTT. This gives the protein CASSLDRGRSTDTQYF.

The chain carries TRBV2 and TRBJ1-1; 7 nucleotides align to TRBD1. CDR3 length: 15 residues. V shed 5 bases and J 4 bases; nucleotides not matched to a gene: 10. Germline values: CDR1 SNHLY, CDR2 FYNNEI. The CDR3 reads CASSRPLAGGTEAFF. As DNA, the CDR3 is TGTGCCAGCAGTAGACCTTTGGCAGGGGGCACTGAAGCTTTCTTT.